The T cell receptor (beta chain) described here comes from a study of blood T cell repertoires in COVID-19. Germline V gives CDR1 SGHAT, CDR2 FQNNGV. V was trimmed by 5 bases and J by 2 bases, leaving 13 bases between them. The CDR3 has 14 residues. Assay used: immunoSEQ multiplex PCR; TCRdb lists only in-frame clones, some missing. The sample holds nearly 110,000 clones, about three quarters seen once. The sequenced sample was peripheral blood. The V gene is TRBV11-2, the J gene TRBJ2-7; no clear D gene. The receptor comes from a man aged 70 or older with acute or convalescent COVID-19. The CDR3 loop reads CASSPVNSAYEQYF. The CDR3 DNA is TGTGCCAGCAGCCCTGTTAACAGTGCCTACGAGCAGTACTTC.